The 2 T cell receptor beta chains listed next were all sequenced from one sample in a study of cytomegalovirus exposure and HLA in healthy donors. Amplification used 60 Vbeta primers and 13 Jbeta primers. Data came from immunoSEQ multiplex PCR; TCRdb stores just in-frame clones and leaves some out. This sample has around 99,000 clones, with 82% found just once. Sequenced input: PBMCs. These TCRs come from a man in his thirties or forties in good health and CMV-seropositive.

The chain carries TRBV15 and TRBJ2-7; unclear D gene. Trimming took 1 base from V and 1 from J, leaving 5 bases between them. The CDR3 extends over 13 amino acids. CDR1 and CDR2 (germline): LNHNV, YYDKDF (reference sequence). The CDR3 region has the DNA TGTGCCACCAGCAGAGGAGTTTCCTACGAGCAGTACTTC. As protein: CATSRGVSYEQYF.

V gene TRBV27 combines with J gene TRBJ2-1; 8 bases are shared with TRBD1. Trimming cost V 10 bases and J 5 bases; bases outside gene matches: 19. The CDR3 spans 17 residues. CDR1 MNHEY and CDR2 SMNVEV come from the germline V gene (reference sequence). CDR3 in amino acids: CATTVRDRPFPDNEQFF. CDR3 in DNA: TGTGCCACCACTGTTCGGGACAGGCCTTTTCCAGACAATGAGCAGTTCTTC.